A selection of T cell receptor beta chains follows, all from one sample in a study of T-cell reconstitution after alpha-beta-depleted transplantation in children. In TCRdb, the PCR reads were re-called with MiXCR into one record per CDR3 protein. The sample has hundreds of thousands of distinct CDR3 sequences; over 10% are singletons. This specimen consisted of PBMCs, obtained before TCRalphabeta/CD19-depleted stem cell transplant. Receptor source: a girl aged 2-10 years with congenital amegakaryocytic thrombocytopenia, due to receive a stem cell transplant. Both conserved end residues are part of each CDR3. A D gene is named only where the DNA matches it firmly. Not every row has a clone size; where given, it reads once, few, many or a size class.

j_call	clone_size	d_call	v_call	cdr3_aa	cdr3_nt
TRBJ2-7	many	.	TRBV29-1	CSVGGEGNEQYF	TGCAGCGTTGGTGGGGAAGGGAACGAGCAGTACTTC
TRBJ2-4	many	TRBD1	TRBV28	CASSLWNITGVAENIQYF	TGTGCCAGCAGTCTTTGGAACATTACAGGGGTAGCCGAAAACATTCAGTACTTC
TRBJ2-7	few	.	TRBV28	CASSFLTPPAYEQYF	TGTGCCAGCAGTTTTTTGACCCCACCAGCATACGAGCAGTACTTC
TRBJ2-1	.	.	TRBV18	CASSLNSQRIPSSEQFF	TGTGCCAGCTCACTCAACAGTCAACGAATCCCCTCCAGTGAGCAGTTCTTC
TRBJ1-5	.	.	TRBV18	CASSPSKQGGQPQHF	TGTGCCAGCTCACCATCGAAACAGGGCGGCCAGCCCCAGCATTTT
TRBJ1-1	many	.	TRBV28	CASSLSPGPEAFF	TGTGCCAGCAGTTTGAGTCCAGGGCCTGAAGCTTTCTTT
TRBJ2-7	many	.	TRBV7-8	CASSLAPQTYEQYF	TGTGCCAGCAGCTTAGCTCCTCAAACCTACGAGCAGTACTTC
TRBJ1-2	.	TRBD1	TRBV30	CAPWDSDGYTF	TGTGCTCCTTGGGACAGTGATGGCTACACCTTC
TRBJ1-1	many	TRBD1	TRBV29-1	CSSSWTGVYHTEAFF	TGCAGCTCCAGCTGGACAGGGGTATATCACACTGAAGCTTTCTTT
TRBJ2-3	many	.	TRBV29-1	CSGWLGTDTQYF	TGCAGCGGGTGGTTAGGCACAGATACGCAGTATTTT
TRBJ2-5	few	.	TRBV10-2	CASQGGEETQYF	TGCGCCAGCCAAGGGGGGGAAGAGACCCAGTACTTC
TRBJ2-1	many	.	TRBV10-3	CAISEGIDEQFF	TGTGCCATCAGTGAGGGTATAGATGAGCAGTTCTTC
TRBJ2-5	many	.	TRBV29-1	CSVAGPTVQYF	TGCAGCGTTGCGGGCCCTACGGTCCAGTACTTC
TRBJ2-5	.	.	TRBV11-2	CASSFQWYSSFQETQYF	TGTGCCAGCAGCTTTCAGTGGTACTCCTCCTTCCAAGAGACCCAGTACTTC
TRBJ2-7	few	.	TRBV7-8	CASSLGYRDGAYEQYF	TGTGCCAGCAGCTTAGGGTACCGGGACGGGGCCTACGAGCAGTACTTC
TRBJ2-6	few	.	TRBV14	CASSETAPLSGANVLTF	TGTGCCAGCAGCGAGACAGCACCCCTCTCTGGGGCCAACGTCCTGACTTTC
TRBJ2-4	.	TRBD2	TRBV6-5	CASSYVAGGPLCIQYF	TGTGCCAGCAGCTACGTAGCGGGAGGGCCGCTTTGCATTCAGTACTTC
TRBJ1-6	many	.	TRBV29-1	CSVAVQGGSPLHF	TGCAGCGTTGCCGTACAGGGTGGATCACCCCTCCACTTT
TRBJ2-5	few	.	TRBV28	CASRGRGTGTQYF	TGTGCCAGCAGGGGTCGCGGCACCGGGACCCAGTACTTC
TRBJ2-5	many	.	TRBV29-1	CSVFSTGGDFETQYF	TGCAGCGTTTTTTCGACAGGCGGCGATTTTGAGACCCAGTACTTC
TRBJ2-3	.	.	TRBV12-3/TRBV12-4	CASSLASGGTSTDTQYF	TGTGCCAGCAGTTTAGCGTCCGGGGGAACTAGCACAGATACGCAGTATTTT
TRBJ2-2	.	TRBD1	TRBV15	CATSSGTGSTGELFF	TGTGCCACCAGCAGCGGGACAGGGTCTACCGGGGAGCTGTTTTTT
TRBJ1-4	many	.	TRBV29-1	CSVSGDNEKLFF	TGCAGCGTTAGTGGGGATAATGAAAAACTGTTTTTT
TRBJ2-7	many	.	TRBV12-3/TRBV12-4	CASSPPPSGQLGEQYF	TGTGCCAGCAGTCCTCCCCCGTCGGGACAATTGGGAGAGCAGTACTTC
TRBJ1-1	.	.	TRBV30	CAWSRRGTEAFF	TGTGCCTGGAGCAGGCGAGGGACTGAAGCTTTCTTT
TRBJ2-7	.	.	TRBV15	CATSRGAASYEQYF	TGTGCCACCAGTAGGGGGGCGGCAAGCTACGAGCAGTACTTC
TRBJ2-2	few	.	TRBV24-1	CATSDSTRGNTGELFF	TGTGCCACCAGTGATTCCACTCGGGGGAACACCGGGGAGCTGTTTTTT
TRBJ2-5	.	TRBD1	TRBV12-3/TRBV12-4	CASSPAGQGAETQYF	TGTGCCAGCAGTCCCGCGGGACAGGGGGCAGAGACCCAGTACTTC